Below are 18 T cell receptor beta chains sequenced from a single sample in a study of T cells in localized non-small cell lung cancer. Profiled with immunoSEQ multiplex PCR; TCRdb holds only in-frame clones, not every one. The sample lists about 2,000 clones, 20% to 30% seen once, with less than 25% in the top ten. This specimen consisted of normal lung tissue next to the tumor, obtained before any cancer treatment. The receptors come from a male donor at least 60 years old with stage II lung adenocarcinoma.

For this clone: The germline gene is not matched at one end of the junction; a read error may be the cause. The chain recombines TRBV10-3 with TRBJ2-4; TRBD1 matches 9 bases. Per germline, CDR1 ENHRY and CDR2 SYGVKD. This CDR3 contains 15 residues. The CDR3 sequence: CASSETGGAKNIQYF. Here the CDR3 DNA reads TGTGCCAGCAGTGAGACAGGGGGTGCCAAAAACATTCAGTACTTC.

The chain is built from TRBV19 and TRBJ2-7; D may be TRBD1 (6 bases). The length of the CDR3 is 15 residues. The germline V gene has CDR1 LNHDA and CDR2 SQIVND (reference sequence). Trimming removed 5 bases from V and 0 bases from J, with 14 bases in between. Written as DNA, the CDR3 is TGTGCCAGTAGTTTTGGGACAACCAGCTCCTACGAGCAGTACTTC. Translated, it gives CASSFGTTSSYEQYF.

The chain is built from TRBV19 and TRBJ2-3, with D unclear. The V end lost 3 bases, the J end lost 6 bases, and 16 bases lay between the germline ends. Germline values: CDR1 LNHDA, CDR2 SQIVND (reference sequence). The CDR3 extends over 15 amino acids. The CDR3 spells CASSIPPAGTDTQYF. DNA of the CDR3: TGTGCCAGTAGTATCCCCCCGGCTGGTACGGATACGCAGTATTTT. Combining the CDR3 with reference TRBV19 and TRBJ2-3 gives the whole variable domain DGGITQSPKYLFRKEGQNVTLSCEQNLNHDAMYWYRQDPGQGLRLIYYSQIVNDFQKGDIAEGYSVSREKKESFPLTVTSAQKNPTAFYLCASSIPPAGTDTQYFGPGTRLTVL.

The CDR3 DNA is TGCGCCAGCAGCTTGGTTAGCGGGGGGGCCTCCTACAATGAGCAGTTCTTC. Translating it yields CASSLVSGGASYNEQFF. V is TRBV5-1 and J is TRBJ2-1; 11 bases map to TRBD2. This CDR3 is 17 amino acids long. Trimming at V came to 0 bases and at J to 0 bases, leaving 2 bases not matched to a gene. CDR1 and CDR2 from the germline V gene are SGHRS and YFSETQ.

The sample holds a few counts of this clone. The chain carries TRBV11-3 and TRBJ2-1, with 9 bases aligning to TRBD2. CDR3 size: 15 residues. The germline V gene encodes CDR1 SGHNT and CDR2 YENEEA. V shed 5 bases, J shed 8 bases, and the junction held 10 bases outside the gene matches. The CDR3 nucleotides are TGTGCCAGCAGCCCAGGACTAGCGTACGCGCATGAGCAGTTCTTC. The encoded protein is CASSPGLAYAHEQFF.

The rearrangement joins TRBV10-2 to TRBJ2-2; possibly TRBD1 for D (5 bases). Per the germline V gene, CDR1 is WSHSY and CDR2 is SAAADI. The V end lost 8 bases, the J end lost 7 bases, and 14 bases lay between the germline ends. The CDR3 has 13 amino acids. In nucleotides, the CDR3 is TGCGCCAGCGCTCAGGGAATTGGCGGGGAGCTGTTTTTT. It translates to CASAQGIGGELFF.

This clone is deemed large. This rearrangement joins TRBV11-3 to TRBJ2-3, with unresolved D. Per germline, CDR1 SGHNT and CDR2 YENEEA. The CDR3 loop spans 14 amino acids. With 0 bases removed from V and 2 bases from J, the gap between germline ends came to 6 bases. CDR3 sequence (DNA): TGTGCCAGCAGCTTAGACACGAACACAGATACGCAGTATTTT. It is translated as CASSLDTNTDTQYF.

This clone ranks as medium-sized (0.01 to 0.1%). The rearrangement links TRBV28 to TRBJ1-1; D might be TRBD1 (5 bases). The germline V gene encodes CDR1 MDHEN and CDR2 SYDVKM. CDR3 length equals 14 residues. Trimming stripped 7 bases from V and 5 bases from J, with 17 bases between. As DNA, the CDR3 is TGTGCCAGCACTTCAGGGCGGGTAATAACTGAAGCTTTCTTT. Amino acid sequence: CASTSGRVITEAFF.

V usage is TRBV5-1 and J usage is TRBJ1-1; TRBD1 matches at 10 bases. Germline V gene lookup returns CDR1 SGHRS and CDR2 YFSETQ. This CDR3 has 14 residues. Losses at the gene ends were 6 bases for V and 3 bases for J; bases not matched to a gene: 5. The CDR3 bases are TGCGCCAGCAAACGGACAGGGGGGGACACTGAAGCTTTCTTT. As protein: CASKRTGGDTEAFF.

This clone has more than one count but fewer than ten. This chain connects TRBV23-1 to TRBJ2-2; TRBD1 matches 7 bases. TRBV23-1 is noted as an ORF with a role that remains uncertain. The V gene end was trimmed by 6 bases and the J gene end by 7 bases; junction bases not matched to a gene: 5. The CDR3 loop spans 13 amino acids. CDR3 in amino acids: CASSPGQRGELFF. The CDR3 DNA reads TGCGCCAGCAGCCCGGGACAGCGCGGGGAGCTGTTTTTT.

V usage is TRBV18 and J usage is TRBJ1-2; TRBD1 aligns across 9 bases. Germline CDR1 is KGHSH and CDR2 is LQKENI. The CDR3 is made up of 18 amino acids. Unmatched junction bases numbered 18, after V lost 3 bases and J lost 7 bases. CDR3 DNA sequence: TGTGCCAGCTCACCCACAATCGGGACAGGGACTCTAGCTCGTGGCTACACCTTC. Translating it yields CASSPTIGTGTLARGYTF. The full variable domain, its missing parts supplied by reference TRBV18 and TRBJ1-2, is NAGVMQNPRHLVRRRGQEARLRCSPMKGHSHVYWYRQLPEEGLKFMVYLQKENIIDESGMPKERFSAEFPKEGPSILRIQQVVRGDSAAYFCASSPTIGTGTLARGYTFGSGTRLTVV.

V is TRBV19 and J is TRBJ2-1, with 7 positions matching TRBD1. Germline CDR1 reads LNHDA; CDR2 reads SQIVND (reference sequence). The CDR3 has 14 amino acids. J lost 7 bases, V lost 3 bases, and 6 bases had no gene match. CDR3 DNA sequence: TGTGCCAGTAGTATTAACAACAGGGGAAATGAGCAGTTCTTC. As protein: CASSINNRGNEQFF.

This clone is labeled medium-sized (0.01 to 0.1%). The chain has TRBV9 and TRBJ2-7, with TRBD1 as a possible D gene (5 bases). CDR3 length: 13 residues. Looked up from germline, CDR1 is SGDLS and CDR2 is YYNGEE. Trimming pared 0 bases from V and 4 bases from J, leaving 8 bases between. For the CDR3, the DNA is TGTGCCAGCAGCGTAGATGACAGATACGAGCAGTACTTC. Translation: CASSVDDRYEQYF.

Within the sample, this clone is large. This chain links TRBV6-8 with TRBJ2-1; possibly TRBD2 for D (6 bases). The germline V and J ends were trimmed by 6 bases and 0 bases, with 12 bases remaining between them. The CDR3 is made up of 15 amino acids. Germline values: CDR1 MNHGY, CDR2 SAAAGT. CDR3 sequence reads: CASRPGLNSYNEQFF. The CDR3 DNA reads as TGTGCCAGCAGACCGGGACTTAACTCCTACAATGAGCAGTTCTTC.

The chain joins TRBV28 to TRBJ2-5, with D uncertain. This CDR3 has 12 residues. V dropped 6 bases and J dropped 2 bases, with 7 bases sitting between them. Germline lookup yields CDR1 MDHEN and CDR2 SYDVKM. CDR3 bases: TGTGCCAGCAGATCCGGGCAAGAGACCCAGTACTTC. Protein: CASRSGQETQYF.

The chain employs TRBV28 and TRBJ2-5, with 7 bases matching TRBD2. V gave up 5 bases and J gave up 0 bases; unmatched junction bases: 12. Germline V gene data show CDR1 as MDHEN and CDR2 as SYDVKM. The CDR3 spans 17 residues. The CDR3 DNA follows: TGTGCCAGCAGTCCCAACGGGGGGAAAAGGTACCAAGAGACCCAGTACTTC. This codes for CASSPNGGKRYQETQYF.

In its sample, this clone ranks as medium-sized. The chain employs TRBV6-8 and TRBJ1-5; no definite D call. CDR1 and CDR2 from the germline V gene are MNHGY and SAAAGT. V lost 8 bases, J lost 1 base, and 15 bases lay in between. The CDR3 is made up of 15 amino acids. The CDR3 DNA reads TGTGCCAGCGGCCGCTCTGGGGAGAGCAATCAGCCCCAGCATTTT. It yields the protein CASGRSGESNQPQHF.

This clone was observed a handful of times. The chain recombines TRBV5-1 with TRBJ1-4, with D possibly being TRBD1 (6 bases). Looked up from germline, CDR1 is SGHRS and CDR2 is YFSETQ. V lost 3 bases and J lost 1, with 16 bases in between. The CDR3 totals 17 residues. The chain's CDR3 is CASSSSPQGLTNEKLFF. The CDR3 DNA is TGCGCCAGCAGCTCAAGTCCTCAGGGGTTAACTAATGAAAAACTGTTTTTT.